Listed here is a single TCR beta chain. This entry belongs to a study of monozygotic twins with inflammatory bowel disease. Blood samples, whole and unsorted for T cells, yielded the isolated total RNA. CDR1 and CDR2 (germline): SNHLY, FYNNEI. The CDR3 spans 14 residues. Through template switching, UMIs that included a 6-nucleotide sample barcode were added. TCRdb re-called the 5' RACE reads and gives one entry per CDR3 protein, without DNA. The table for this sample gives 300,000 to 400,000 distinct CDR3 sequences. Sequences were obtained from blood. The TCR comes from a human donor with ulcerative colitis or Crohn's disease, or a healthy co-twin of an affected twin (not recorded which). The V call is TRBV2, the J call TRBJ2-2; lacking DNA, the TRBD1 call made by TCRdb goes unchecked. The CDR3 sequence: CASKIGGNTGELFF.